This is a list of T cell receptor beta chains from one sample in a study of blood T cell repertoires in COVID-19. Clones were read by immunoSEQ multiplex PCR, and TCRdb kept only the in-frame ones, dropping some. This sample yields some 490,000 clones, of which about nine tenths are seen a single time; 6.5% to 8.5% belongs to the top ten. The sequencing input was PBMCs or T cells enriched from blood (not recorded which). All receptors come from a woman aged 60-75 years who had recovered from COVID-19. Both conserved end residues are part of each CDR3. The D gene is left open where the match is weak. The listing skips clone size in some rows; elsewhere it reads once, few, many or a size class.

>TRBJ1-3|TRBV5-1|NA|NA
CASSLEGGPGSGNTIYF
TGCGCCAGCAGCTTGGAGGGAGGCCCAGGCTCTGGAAACACCATATATTTT
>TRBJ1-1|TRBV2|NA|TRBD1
CASIYRGTEAFF
TGTGCCAGCATTTACAGGGGCACTGAAGCTTTCTTT
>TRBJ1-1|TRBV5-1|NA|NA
CASSLARGVVNTEAFF
TGCGCCAGCAGCTTGGCCAGGGGAGTTGTGAACACTGAAGCTTTCTTT
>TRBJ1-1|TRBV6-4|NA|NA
CASSDQMNTEAFF
TGTGCCAGCAGTGATCAGATGAACACTGAAGCTTTCTTT
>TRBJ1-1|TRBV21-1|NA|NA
CASSRDKGNTEAFF
TGTGCCAGCAGCCGGGACAAGGGGAACACTGAAGCTTTCTTT
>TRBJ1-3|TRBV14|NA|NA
CASSQATGRSGNTIYF
TGTGCCAGCAGCCAAGCGACAGGTCGCTCTGGAAACACCATATATTTT
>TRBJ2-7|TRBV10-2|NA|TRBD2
CASSELLSGGYEQYF
TGCGCCAGCAGTGAGCTTCTAAGCGGGGGCTACGAGCAGTACTTC
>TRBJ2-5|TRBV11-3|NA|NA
CASSFGGETQYF
TGTGCCAGCAGCTTCGGGGGTGAGACCCAGTACTTC
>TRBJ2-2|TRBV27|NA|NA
CASRKTGNTGELFF
TGTGCCAGCAGAAAGACAGGGAACACCGGGGAGCTGTTTTTT
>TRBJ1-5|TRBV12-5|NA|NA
CASATGGDYSNQPQHF
TGTGCTAGTGCCACGGGAGGGGACTATAGCAATCAGCCCCAGCATTTT
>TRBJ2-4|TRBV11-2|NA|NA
CASSLEAPRNKNIQYF
TGTGCCAGCAGCTTAGAAGCCCCCCGTAACAAAAACATTCAGTACTTC
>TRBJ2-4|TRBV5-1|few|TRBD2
CASSLASGGADGTKNIQYF
TGCGCCAGCAGCTTGGCGTCGGGGGGGGCCGATGGTACCAAAAACATTCAGTACTTC
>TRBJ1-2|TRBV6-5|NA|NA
CASRTGISGYTF
TGTGCCAGCAGAACAGGGATAAGTGGCTACACCTTC
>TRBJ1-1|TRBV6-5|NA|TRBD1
CASTPPGGGGEAFF
TGTGCCAGCACCCCACCAGGGGGCGGGGGTGAAGCTTTCTTT
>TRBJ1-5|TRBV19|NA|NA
CAVARQGSNQPQHF
TGTGCCGTCGCACGTCAGGGGAGCAATCAGCCCCAGCATTTT
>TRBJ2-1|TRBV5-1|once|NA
CASSLAYSYNEQFF
TGCGCCAGCAGCTTGGCTTACTCCTACAATGAGCAGTTCTTC
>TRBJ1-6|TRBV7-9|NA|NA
CASSRDTNPINSPLHF
TGTGCCAGCAGTCGGGACACTAATCCCATTAATTCACCCCTCCACTTT
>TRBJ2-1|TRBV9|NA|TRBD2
CASREAAGGYNEQFF
TGTGCCAGCAGAGAGGCGGCGGGGGGGTACAATGAGCAGTTCTTC
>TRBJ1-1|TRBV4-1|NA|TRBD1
CASSQGDRVSDTEAFF
TGCGCCAGCAGCCAAGGGGACAGGGTATCGGACACTGAAGCTTTCTTT
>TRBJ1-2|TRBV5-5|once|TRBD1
CASSQKQGDGYTF
TGTGCCAGCAGCCAGAAACAGGGGGATGGCTACACCTTC
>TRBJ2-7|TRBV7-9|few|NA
CASSLEGEKDEQYF
TGTGCCAGCAGCTTAGAGGGAGAGAAGGACGAGCAGTACTTC
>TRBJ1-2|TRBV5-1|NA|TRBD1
CASSLVPGTGLGYGYTF
TGCGCCAGCAGCTTGGTACCCGGGACAGGGTTGGGCTATGGCTACACCTTC
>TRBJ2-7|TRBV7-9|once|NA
CASTRPGEEQYF
TGTGCCAGCACCCGACCAGGGGAAGAGCAGTACTTC
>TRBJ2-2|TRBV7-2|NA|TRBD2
CASSRGGNGELFF
TGTGCCAGCAGTCGGGGGGGTAACGGGGAGCTGTTTTTT
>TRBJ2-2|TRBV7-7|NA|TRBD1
CASSRGTGTTGELFF
TGTGCCAGCAGCCGCGGGACAGGAACAACCGGGGAGCTGTTTTTT
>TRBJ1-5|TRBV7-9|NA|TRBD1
CASSFSPLGQISNQPQHF
TGTGCCAGCAGCTTTTCCCCTCTGGGACAGATAAGCAATCAGCCCCAGCATTTT
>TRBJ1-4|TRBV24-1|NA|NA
CATSDSQSYNEKLFF
TGTGCCACCAGTGATTCGCAGTCATATAATGAAAAACTGTTTTTT
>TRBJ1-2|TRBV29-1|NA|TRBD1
CSAGGQGSINYGYTF
TGCAGCGCAGGGGGACAGGGATCAATAAACTATGGCTACACCTTC
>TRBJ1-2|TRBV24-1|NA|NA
CATSDPRDALNYGYTF
TGTGCCACCAGTGATCCGAGGGATGCATTGAACTATGGCTACACCTTC
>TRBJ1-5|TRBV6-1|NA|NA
CASSEVIGDQPQHF
TGTGCCAGCAGTGAAGTTATAGGAGATCAGCCCCAGCATTTT
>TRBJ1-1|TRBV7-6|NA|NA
CASSPAGRGMNTEAFF
TGTGCCAGCAGCCCTGCCGGGCGGGGCATGAACACTGAAGCTTTCTTT
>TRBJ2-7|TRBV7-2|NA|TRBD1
CASSEDRVASYEQYF
TGTGCCAGCAGCGAGGACAGGGTGGCTTCCTACGAGCAGTACTTC
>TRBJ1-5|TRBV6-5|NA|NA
CASSPLGGVRQPQHF
TGTGCCAGCAGTCCCCTGGGGGGGGTCCGTCAGCCCCAGCATTTT
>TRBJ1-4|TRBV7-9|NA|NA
CASSYNFGSSEKLFF
TGTGCCAGCAGCTACAATTTCGGGTCATCTGAAAAACTGTTTTTT
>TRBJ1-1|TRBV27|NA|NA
CASSTRGRNTEAFF
TGTGCCAGCAGTACGAGGGGGAGGAACACTGAAGCTTTCTTT
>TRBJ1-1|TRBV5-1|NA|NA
CASSLAGARTEAFF
TGCGCCAGCAGCTTGGCAGGGGCGAGGACTGAAGCTTTCTTT
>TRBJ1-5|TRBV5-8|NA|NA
CASSPQGTNLGQPQHF
TGTGCCAGCAGCCCCCAGGGGACTAATCTTGGGCAGCCCCAGCATTTT
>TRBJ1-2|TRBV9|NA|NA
CASSVATGDGYTF
TGTGCCAGCAGCGTAGCAACAGGCGATGGCTACACCTTC
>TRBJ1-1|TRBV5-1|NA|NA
CASSRDKVNTEAFF
TGCGCCAGCAGCCGGGACAAGGTGAACACTGAAGCTTTCTTT
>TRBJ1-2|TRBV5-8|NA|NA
CASSGGEYGYTF
TGTGCCAGCAGTGGAGGGGAGTATGGCTACACCTTC
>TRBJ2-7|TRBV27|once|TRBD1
CASSLSILARGYEQYF
TGTGCCAGCAGTTTATCGATACTCGCCAGGGGGTACGAGCAGTACTTC
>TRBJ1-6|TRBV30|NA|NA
CAWSAGTPLPLHF
TGTGCCTGGAGTGCCGGGACTCCTTTACCCCTCCACTTT